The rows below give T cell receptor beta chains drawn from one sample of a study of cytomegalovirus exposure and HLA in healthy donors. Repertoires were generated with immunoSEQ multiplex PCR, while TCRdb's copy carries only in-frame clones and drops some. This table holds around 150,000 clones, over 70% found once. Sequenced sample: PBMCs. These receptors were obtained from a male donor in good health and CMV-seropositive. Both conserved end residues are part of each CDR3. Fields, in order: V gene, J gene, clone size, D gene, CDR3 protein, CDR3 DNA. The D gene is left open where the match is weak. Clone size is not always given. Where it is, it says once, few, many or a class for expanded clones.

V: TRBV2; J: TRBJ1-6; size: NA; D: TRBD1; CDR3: CASTTADRGRAAPLHF; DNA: TGTGCCAGCACAACGGCGGACAGGGGGCGGGCGGCACCCCTCCACTTT
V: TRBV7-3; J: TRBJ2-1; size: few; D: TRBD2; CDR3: CASSFSGVHNEQFF; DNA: TGTGCCAGCAGCTTTAGCGGGGTCCACAATGAGCAGTTCTTC
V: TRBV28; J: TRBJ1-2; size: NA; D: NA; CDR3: CASTPDQEVLSVGYTF; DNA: TGTGCCAGCACCCCTGACCAAGAGGTTTTGAGTGTAGGCTACACCTTC
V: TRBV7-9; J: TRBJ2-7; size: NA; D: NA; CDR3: CASSEDPYEQYF; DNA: TGTGCCAGCTCTGAGGATCCCTACGAGCAGTACTTC
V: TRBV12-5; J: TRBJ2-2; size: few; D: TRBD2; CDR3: CASGFPRLAGAPGELFF; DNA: TGTGCTAGTGGTTTCCCAAGACTAGCGGGGGCCCCCGGGGAGCTGTTTTTT
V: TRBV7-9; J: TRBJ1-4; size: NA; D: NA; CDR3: CASGGLWGEKLFF; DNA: TGTGCCAGTGGGGGACTTTGGGGTGAAAAACTGTTTTTT
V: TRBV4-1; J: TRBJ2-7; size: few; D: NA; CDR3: CASSQDKAGDEQYF; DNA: TGCGCCAGCAGCCAAGATAAGGCAGGGGACGAGCAGTACTTC
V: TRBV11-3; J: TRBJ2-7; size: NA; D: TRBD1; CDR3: CASSLQGDDEQYF; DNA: TGTGCCAGCAGCCTCCAGGGGGACGACGAGCAGTACTTC
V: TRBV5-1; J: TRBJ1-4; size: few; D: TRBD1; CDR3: CASSFGQGLRENEKLFF; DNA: TGCGCCAGCAGCTTCGGACAGGGCCTAAGAGAGAATGAAAAACTGTTTTTT
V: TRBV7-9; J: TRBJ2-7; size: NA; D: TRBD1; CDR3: CASSLDRREQYF; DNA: TGTGCCAGCAGCTTGGACAGGAGGGAGCAGTACTTC
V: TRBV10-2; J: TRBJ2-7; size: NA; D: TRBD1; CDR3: CASSMTGTHEQYF; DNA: TGCGCCAGCAGTATGACAGGGACCCACGAGCAGTACTTC
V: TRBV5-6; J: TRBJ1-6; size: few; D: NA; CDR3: CASSLDRASPLHF; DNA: TGTGCCAGCAGCTTGGACAGGGCTTCACCCCTCCACTTT
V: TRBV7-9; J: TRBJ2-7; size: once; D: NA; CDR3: CASSSHGQTPYEQYF; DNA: TGTGCCAGCAGCTCCCATGGACAGACCCCCTACGAGCAGTACTTC
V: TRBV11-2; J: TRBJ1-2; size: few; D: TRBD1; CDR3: CASSFPTTDRVGGYTF; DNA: TGTGCCAGCAGCTTCCCCACCACCGACAGGGTGGGTGGCTACACCTTC
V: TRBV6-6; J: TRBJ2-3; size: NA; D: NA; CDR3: CASSYAGSTSTDTQYF; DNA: TGTGCCAGCAGTTACGCGGGCAGTACTAGCACAGATACGCAGTATTTT
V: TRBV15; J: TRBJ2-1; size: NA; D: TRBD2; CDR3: CATSGRTSGSNEQFF; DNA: TGTGCCACCAGCGGAAGGACTAGCGGTTCCAATGAGCAGTTCTTC
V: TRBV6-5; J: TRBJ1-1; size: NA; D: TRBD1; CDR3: CASSQRDRREAFF; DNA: TGTGCCAGCAGCCAAAGGGACAGACGTGAAGCTTTCTTT
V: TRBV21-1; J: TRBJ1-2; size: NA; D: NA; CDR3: CASSNDGRDGYTF; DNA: TGTGCCAGCAGCAACGATGGCAGGGATGGCTACACCTTC
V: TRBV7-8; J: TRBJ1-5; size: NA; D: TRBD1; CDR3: CASSPRGQSNQPQHF; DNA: TGTGCCAGCAGCCCCAGGGGGCAGAGCAATCAGCCCCAGCATTTT
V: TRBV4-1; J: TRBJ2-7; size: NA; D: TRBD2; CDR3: CASSQEALLAGGGNEQYF; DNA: TGCGCCAGCAGCCAGGAGGCTCTTCTAGCGGGGGGAGGTAACGAGCAGTACTTC
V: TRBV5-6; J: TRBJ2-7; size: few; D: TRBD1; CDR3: CASSLAGLGQMQYF; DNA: TGTGCCAGCAGCTTGGCCGGGCTGGGACAGATGCAGTACTTC
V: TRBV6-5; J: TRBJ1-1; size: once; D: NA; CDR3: CASSYQYRVNTEAFF; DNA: TGTGCCAGCAGTTACCAATACAGGGTGAACACTGAAGCTTTCTTT